This T cell receptor beta chain was identified in a study of OX40 agonist ivuxolimab in advanced cancers. Regarding the study as a whole: Compared with others, partial responders at 0.1-3.0 mg/kg displayed clonal expansion among the lowest.

V lost 6 bases, J lost 0 bases, and 13 bases lay in between. This CDR3 is 15 amino acids long. The V gene's germline CDR1 is SGHRS and CDR2 YFSETQ. Sequencing used immunoSEQ multiplex PCR; TCRdb keeps in-frame clones, though not all of them. In the table there are approximately 61,000 clones, 87% of which are singletons. To note about this clone: The antigen is unknown.

The source of this sequence is an adult with an advanced solid tumor such as melanoma, head and neck, liver or kidney cancer. This chain uses TRBV5-1 with TRBJ1-3; no firm D call. Specimen: CD4+ or CD8+ T cells sorted from blood, collected in a trial of the OX40 agonist ivuxolimab. The DNA of the CDR3 is TGCGCCAGCACATCGACGGCCAGCTCTGGAAACACCATATATTTT. This gives the protein CASTSTASSGNTIYF.